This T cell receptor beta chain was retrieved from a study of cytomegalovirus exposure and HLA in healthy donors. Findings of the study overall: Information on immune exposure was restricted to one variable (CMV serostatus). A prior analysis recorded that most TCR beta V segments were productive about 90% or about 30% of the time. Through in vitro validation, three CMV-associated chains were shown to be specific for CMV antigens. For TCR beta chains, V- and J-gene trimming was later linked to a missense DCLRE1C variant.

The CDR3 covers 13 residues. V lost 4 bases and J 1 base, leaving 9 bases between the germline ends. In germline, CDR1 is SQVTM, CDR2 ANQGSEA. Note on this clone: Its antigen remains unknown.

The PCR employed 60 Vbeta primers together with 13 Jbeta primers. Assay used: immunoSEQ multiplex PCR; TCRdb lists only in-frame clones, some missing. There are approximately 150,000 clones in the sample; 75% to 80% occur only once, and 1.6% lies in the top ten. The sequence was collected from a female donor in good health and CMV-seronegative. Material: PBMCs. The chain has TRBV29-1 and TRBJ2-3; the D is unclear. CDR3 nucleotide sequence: TGCAGCGTTGCGAACAGCCGCACAGATACGCAGTATTTT. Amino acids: CSVANSRTDTQYF.